These 2 T cell receptor beta chains came from one sample sequenced in a study of human T cells and chemical hapten exposure. TCRdb reprocessed the RACE reads via MiXCR and lists one record per CDR3 protein. This sample yields roughly 140,000 distinct CDR3 sequences, of which 10% to 15% are seen a single time; around 1.4% belongs to the top ten. Time point reported: patch test 2, 6 weeks after DPC sensitization. Treatment of the sample: therapeutic diphenylcyclopropenone sensitization with weekly scalp DPC. The input for sequencing was whole blood, taken in connection with sensitization to the hapten diphenylcyclopropenone (DPC). These receptors all come from a woman aged 45-65 years with alopecia areata. Some clones in this sample may be carry-over from other donors' samples.

This clonotype turned up a few times. This sequence joins TRBV28 and TRBJ1-2; a possible D gene is TRBD1 (5 bases). CDR1 is MDHEN, CDR2 SYDVKM, per germline. V lost 7 bases and J lost 9, with 24 bases in between. The CDR3 loop spans 15 amino acids. The CDR3 here is CASTPGGLARGSYTF. CDR3 nucleotides: TGTGCCAGCACCCCCGGAGGCCTAGCCCGGGGCAGCTACACCTTC.

Note on this clonotype: The junction differs from germline at one of its ends, possibly a read error. The chain has TRBV7-7 and TRBJ2-1; D uncertain. The CDR3 loop spans 15 amino acids. The germline gives CDR1 SSHAT, CDR2 FNYEAQ (reference sequence). The CDR3 loop is CASSLSQSLYSEQFF. Here the CDR3 DNA reads TGTGCTAGCAGCTTGTCGCAGAGCCTCTACTCGGAGCAGTTCTTC.